What follows is one TCR beta chain and its context. It has no known antigen specificity. Base qualities were left out, and no much larger clone turns up one base away. Based on the germline V gene (reference sequence), the CDR1 and CDR2 sequences are MNHNY and SVGAGI. V has 7 bases trimmed and J has 1 base trimmed; junction bases matching no gene number 8. The CDR3 contains 15 residues, cysteine and phenylalanine counted. The retained sequence is limited to the CDR3, 45 bases, with the frame set at the first base. These data originate in a study of cytomegalovirus exposure and HLA in healthy donors listed by TCRdb under 2017. About the investigation overall: An earlier analysis of roughly 630 of the donors reported more than 250 Gb of sequence data and approximately 110 million unique TCR beta sequences from 150 million to 200 million T cells. Donor age, sex, ethnicity and CMV serostatus were collected together with the repertoire data. In a later analysis, previously published TCR beta repertoires from 550 to 700 donors were re-analyzed and high-resolution HLA genotyping was added so that TCR occurrence patterns could be studied. The number of donors typed differed by locus, with about 629-630 for A, B, C, DRB1 and DQB1, 522 for DQA1, 600 to 610 for DPA1, and around 430 for DPB1. In addition to the first cohort of 666 subjects, a separate validation cohort of approximately 130 different subjects was used. HLA typing covered class I and class II loci at four-digit resolution. An early release covering about 600 HLA-typed donors comprised about 300 gigabases of sequencing data and around 80 million unique TCR sequences. Rather than drawing on any new phenotypic data, the later analysis identified candidate immune exposures from TCR beta sequences and the way those sequences occurred across donors. All discovery cohort repertoires had been generated using a single sequencing platform. In an earlier analysis of 500 to 650 of the donors, high-throughput TCR beta sequencing was used to judge whether each TCR beta V gene segment behaved as functional or pseudogenic. Among about 410 genotyped donors of the cohort, an average of roughly 230,000 unique TCR beta nucleotide sequences was sequenced per donor, of which roughly 17% were non-productive. Genome-wide SNP genotypes for about three fifths of the roughly 700 donors were used in a later genetic analysis, which treated that subset as a discovery cohort. Because of strong linkage in the cohort, roughly five DR-DQ haplotypes were treated as single units for association and clustering. Among the roughly 400 genotyped donors, about 83% belonged to the genetic ancestry cluster associated with self-reported Caucasian donors. To predict cytomegalovirus infection status, the study brought together high-throughput TCR immunosequencing, statistical association of individual TCRs with disease status, and machine learning. The study profiled the T cell repertoires of under 700 subjects by immunosequencing and related them to cytomegalovirus serostatus. The study was designed to test whether signatures of past pathogen exposure could be identified by cataloging public T cell receptors. General findings and caveats noted by the study authors: A later analysis found that HLA-associated TCR beta chains were more clonally expanded and had lower generation probabilities than equally common non-associated chains. Compared with the approximately 710-donor mean, donors in an Asian-associated ancestry cluster had fewer N-insertions in productive TCRs, according to a later genetic analysis. An association between a missense DCLRE1C variant and V-gene and J-gene trimming of TCR beta chains was found in a later genetic analysis and replicated in an independent cohort. Most TCR sequences were observed very rarely across donors, whereas some public TCRs were present in many individuals. Some IMGT-functional V segments, including TRBV6-2 and TRBV6-3, could not be distinguished by the 87-base-pair reads and were therefore excluded. A cluster of highly shared sequence variants was judged likely to represent a technical artifact of the sequencing pipeline. In a later analysis, TCR association rates were found to vary across HLA loci, with the most associated TCRs seen for DRB1 alleles and the fewest for HLA-C alleles. An earlier analysis of approximately 500 of the donors showed that most TCR beta V segments appeared in productive rearrangements either about 87% or about 30% of the time, which broadly matched IMGT annotations. This cohort had only TCR beta chains sequenced, and the lack of alpha or paired-chain data limited which features could be detected. Specific HLA alleles were associated with about 17,000 TCR beta sequences at a false discovery rate of 0.05 in a later analysis. A later analysis found that most CMV-associated TCR beta chains appeared HLA-restricted, with HLA associations seemingly driven largely by CMV exposure. In the study, approximately 160 TCR beta chains were listed as associated with cytomegalovirus. According to a later analysis, parvovirus B19, influenza, CMV and Epstein-Barr virus appeared linked to several top co-occurrence clusters. The earlier analysis of 587 of the donors excluded roughly 17 rarely observed V segments, including chromosome 9 orphons, because counts were too low. The classifier was reported to diagnose cytomegalovirus status with high specificity and sensitivity in both the original and validation cohorts. When HLA alleles, especially DR and DQ, strongly co-occurred, attributing TCR associations to individual alleles was difficult. Because HLA typing was unavailable for some donors at each locus, only the typed subset was used in association tests. CMV serostatus was the only immune exposure information available for the cohort. A few of the identified cytomegalovirus-associated TCR beta chains were confirmed in vitro to be specific for cytomegalovirus antigens. The presence/absence analyses assumed that sequencing depth was roughly uniform across donors, and that assumption may not be true. The authors suggested that the approach could potentially be generalized to other disease states and immunological phenotypes. A further reported finding was that TCR beta sequences accurately predicted the HLA-A and HLA-B alleles for most subjects in the first cohort. Correlated functional status among segregating V segments might reflect linkage disequilibrium, but an unknown experimental factor could not be ruled out.

The cohort was made up of 500 to 850 healthy bone marrow donors. All cohort members were sampled while nominally healthy, although unrecorded immune exposures were likely present. The donor tested CMV seronegative, placing the donor among the 350 or so seronegative members of the cohort. A peripheral blood sample was provided by each donor, and peripheral blood mononuclear cells were used for TCR beta sequencing. Genomic DNA was extracted from the blood cell samples with the Qiagen DNeasy Blood Extraction Kit. The library was made by the immunoSEQ multiplex PCR assay. For the multiplex PCR, a mixture combining 60 forward primers for TCR Vbeta segments and 13 reverse primers for TCR Jbeta segments was used. Amplification of the CDR3 region of rearranged TCR beta genes was performed with a multiplex PCR assay on genomic DNA. The amplified TCR beta libraries were sequenced on the Illumina HiSeq System as 87-base-pair reads. Processing in the source paper ran as follows. Across the 600 to 700 repertoires, a later analysis counted approximately 83 million unique TCR beta chains, some 11 million of which were shared by at least two donors. A nearest-neighbor algorithm error-corrected the raw reads and collapsed the reads into unique sequences, merging closely related sequences to remove PCR and sequencing errors. Alignment of CDR3 sequences to IMGT reference sequences was used to assign V, D and J gene segments. For a sequence to be retained, at least a six-nucleotide match to both a V gene segment and a J gene segment was required. A rearrangement counted as productive if the CDR3 had no stop codons and remained in frame with V and J, and every other rearrangement counted as non-productive. CDR3 was defined according to IMGT convention as the region running from the second conserved V-encoded cysteine to the conserved J-encoded phenylalanine. Sequences without an unambiguous match to a single V gene segment were excluded from the earlier analysis of approximately 560 of the donors. An earlier analysis of around 600 of the donors classified V segments as functional when productive rearrangements were above 56.7% and as segregating when the standard deviation between donors was above 5%. A statistical classification framework was developed to diagnose cytomegalovirus status using the catalog of TCR beta chain sequences. In a later analysis, V and J genes were assigned by comparing TCR nucleotide sequences against IMGT/GENE-DB human TR gene sequences. In a later analysis, CDR3 sequences and most-parsimonious VDJ recombination scenarios were assigned using the TCRdist pipeline. In a later analysis, each TCR beta chain was defined by its CDR3 amino acid sequence together with its V-gene family, and reads without a unique V-gene family were excluded. As a way to deal with suspected cross-contamination and a sequencing artifact, a later analysis dropped nearly 600 nucleotide sequences that were highly shared and had low generation probability. A later analysis calculated a clonal expansion index for each public chain from normalized within-repertoire ranks of inferred template counts. Generation probabilities in a later analysis came from a VDJ recombination model fitted to out-of-frame rearrangements, and those results were checked against IGoR. A later analysis scored TCR-TCR, TCR-HLA and TCR-CMV co-occurrence with hypergeometric tests, applying a repertoire-size bias correction to TCR pairs. To estimate false discovery rates, a later analysis permuted the HLA or CMV assignments 20 times. In a later analysis, co-occurring TCRs were grouped using DBSCAN, and TCRdist sequence similarity was added for clustering within HLA-allele-positive subsets. Co-occurrence clustering excluded repertoires with fewer than 30,000 or more than 120,000 public chains, plus five with anomalous nucleotide sharing. TCRdb took this table from immuneACCESS and kept in-frame rearrangements with V and J called. Such tables lack part of the clones; where checked against another copy, unresolved V genes explain under half of the gap, and the rest is unexplained. Clone size and the V and J calls come from that table; the DNA yielded D and trimming. The sample contains about 120,000 clones, about 73% of them found a single time. The ten most abundant clones make up about 4% of the sample.

The material sequenced was PBMCs. The sequence came from a woman aged 40 to 55 in good health and CMV-seronegative. The V and J segments used are TRBV6-6 and TRBJ1-1; TRBD1 aligns with 8 central bases. The CDR3 is CASTGQGEWNTEAFF. The nucleotide sequence is TGTGCCAGCACCGGACAGGGTGAATGGAACACTGAAGCTTTCTTT.